The following is a T cell receptor beta chain sequence with its context. The sample originates from a study of blood T cell repertoires in COVID-19. Study-level background: Whether acute or convalescent, the COVID-19 samples came from the United States, Italy and Spain. Sources were T cells, B-cell-depleted T cells, or PBMCs; the material itself was cDNA or gDNA.

The authors' processing: Amplification of reference gene primers provided the estimated nucleated cell counts. Measured with immunoSEQ multiplex PCR; TCRdb has only the in-frame clones, and not every one. V and J calls and clone size are as listed in that table; D and trimming were resolved from the DNA. The sample consists of 250,000 to 350,000 clones, more than 75% of them appearing once. The receptor was derived from a woman under 30 who had recovered from COVID-19. The source material was PBMCs or T cells enriched from blood (not recorded which).

As DNA, the CDR3 is TGTGCCAGCAGTCCACAGGGTGGCACCGGGGAGCTGTTTTTT. Amino acid sequence: CASSPQGGTGELFF. This chain links TRBV6-5 with TRBJ2-2; D is possibly TRBD1 (6 bases). The CDR3 loop spans 14 amino acids. Germline-derived CDR1 and CDR2 are MNHEY and SVGAGI. The ends were cut back, 5 bases at V and 4 bases at J, with 11 bases in the middle.